The 15 T cell receptor beta chains below come from one sample, sequenced in a study of OX40 agonist ivuxolimab in advanced cancers. Repertoires were generated with immunoSEQ multiplex PCR, while TCRdb's copy carries only in-frame clones and drops some. The sample has roughly 65,000 clones, around 85% seen once; the top ten hold 3% to 4%. Sequenced material: CD4+ or CD8+ T cells sorted from blood, taken in a trial of the OX40 agonist ivuxolimab. The receptor source for this set is an adult with an advanced solid tumor such as melanoma, head and neck, liver or kidney cancer.

The gene calls are TRBV6-5 and TRBJ2-1; possibly TRBD2 for D (6 bases). CDR1 is MNHEY and CDR2 is SVGAGI in the germline V gene. This CDR3 is 14 amino acids long. V lost 3 bases and J lost 7, with 13 bases in between. For the CDR3, the DNA is TGTGCCAGCAGTTATATGCTAGCGAGGAATGAGCAGTTCTTC. This translates into CASSYMLARNEQFF.

The V gene is TRBV5-6, the J gene TRBJ2-5, with D perhaps matching TRBD1 or TRBD2 (6 bases each). CDR1 is SGHDT, CDR2 YYEEEE, per germline. The CDR3 consists of 13 residues. The V end lost 3 bases, the J end lost 4 bases, and 10 bases lay between the germline ends. CDR3 region: CASSSGGLETQYF. The DNA of the CDR3 is TGTGCCAGCAGCTCCGGGGGCTTAGAGACCCAGTACTTC. Based on the CDR3 plus reference TRBV5-6 and TRBJ2-5, the full variable domain is DAGVTQSPTHLIKTRGQQVTLRCSPKSGHDTVSWYQQALGQGPQFIFQYYEEEERQRGNFPDRFSGHQFPNYSSELNVNALLLGDSALYLCASSSGGLETQYFGPGTRLLVL.

The genes are TRBV6-5 and TRBJ1-4; the D gene is possibly TRBD1 (6 bases). CDR3 length equals 13 residues. Germline lookup yields CDR1 MNHEY and CDR2 SVGAGI. The V gene lost 11 bases and the J gene lost 5 bases, with 15 bases spanning the gap. Written as DNA, the CDR3 is TGTGCCTCTAACAGGGCCCCAAATGAAAAACTGTTTTTT. The encoded protein is CASNRAPNEKLFF.

The chain carries TRBV11-2 and TRBJ2-5; D perhaps matches TRBD2 (6 bases). The V end was cut by 3 bases, the J end by 6 bases, with 11 bases between. The germline V gene encodes CDR1 SGHAT and CDR2 FQNNGV. The CDR3 sequence is 13 residues long. As DNA, the CDR3 is TGTGCCAGCAGCTTCGCGGGGTCAAAGACCCAGTACTTC. It is translated as CASSFAGSKTQYF.

The chain combines TRBV30 with TRBJ2-1, with TRBD1 identical over 7 bases. The CDR3 spans 19 residues. Trimming cost V 0 bases and J 6 bases; bases outside gene matches: 20. Germline loops: CDR1 GTSNPN, CDR2 SVGIG (reference sequence). CDR3 region: CAWSVEGYRGRQARNEQFF. CDR3 sequence (DNA): TGTGCCTGGAGTGTAGAAGGGTACAGGGGACGACAAGCACGCAATGAGCAGTTCTTC.

This rearrangement joins TRBV7-2 to TRBJ2-1; D unclear. Germline V gene data show CDR1 as SGHTA and CDR2 as FQGNSA. The CDR3 has 15 residues. The germline V and J ends were trimmed by 1 base and 9 bases, with 16 bases remaining between them. The CDR3 nucleotides read TGTGCCAGCAGCTTAGATTTTCCCGTATGGAGTGAGCAGTTCTTC. This gives the protein CASSLDFPVWSEQFF.

This chain connects TRBV7-9 to TRBJ1-5, with no clear D. V lost 1 base and J lost 0, with 10 bases in between. CDR3 length equals 16 residues. The germline V gene encodes CDR1 SEHNR and CDR2 FQNEAQ (reference sequence). The CDR3 nucleotides are TGTGCCAGCAGCTTAGAGCCGGCCTATAGCAATCAGCCCCAGCATTTT. Protein sequence: CASSLEPAYSNQPQHF.

The chain joins TRBV20-1 to TRBJ2-3; no definite D call. This CDR3 comprises 10 residues. Trimming shortened V by 5 bases and J by 9 bases, and 9 bases separated the two germline ends. The germline gives CDR1 DFQATT, CDR2 SNEGSKA (reference sequence). In DNA, the CDR3 is TGCAGTGCTGGGCCAGGCACGCAGTATTTT. Protein: CSAGPGTQYF.

The chain carries TRBV9 and TRBJ2-7; 7 positions agree with TRBD1. V was clipped by 1 base and J by 5 bases; unmatched bases: 12. Per the germline V gene, CDR1 is SGDLS and CDR2 is YYNGEE. The CDR3 is 16 amino acids. The CDR3 spells CASSVTPGQRRDEQYF. CDR3 in DNA: TGTGCCAGCAGCGTAACGCCGGGACAGCGAAGGGACGAGCAGTACTTC.

There are a few counts of this clone. The rearrangement links TRBV30 to TRBJ1-1; D gene unclear. Germline-derived CDR1 and CDR2 are GTSNPN and SVGIG (reference sequence). This CDR3 region has 14 residues. The V gene lost 3 bases and the J gene lost 1 base, with 12 bases spanning the gap. The CDR3 DNA follows: TGTGCCTGGAGCTTCGGCTTTCGGAACACTGAAGCTTTCTTT. It is translated as CAWSFGFRNTEAFF.

The chain uses TRBV11-2 and TRBJ2-3, with 8 bases aligning to TRBD1. The CDR3 contains 15 residues. V was pared by 5 bases and J by 5 bases, with 9 bases of the junction left unmatched. Germline loops: CDR1 SGHAT, CDR2 FQNNGV. The CDR3 coding sequence is TGTGCCAGCAGCAGTTCAGGGGGCTGGGGAGATACGCAGTATTTT. This translates into CASSSSGGWGDTQYF.

The genes are TRBV5-5 and TRBJ2-7, with D possibly matching TRBD2 (5 bases). Germline lookup yields CDR1 SGHKS and CDR2 YYEKEE (reference sequence). The CDR3 length is 14 residues. V was cut by 2 bases and J by 6 bases, with 15 bases left in between. In nucleotides, the CDR3 is TGTGCCAGCAGCTTAACTGGAGGTGAAGTCGAGCAGTACTTC. It encodes CASSLTGGEVEQYF. The complete variable domain, with remaining parts taken from reference TRBV5-5 and TRBJ2-7, reads DAGVTQSPTHLIKTRGQQVTLRCSPISGHKSVSWYQQVLGQGPQFIFQYYEKEERGRGNFPDRFSARQFPNYSSELNVNALLLGDSALYLCASSLTGGEVEQYFGPGTRLTVT.

The genes are TRBV19 and TRBJ2-2, with TRBD2 identical over 10 bases. V lost 0 bases, J lost 5 bases, and 12 bases stayed unmatched. Germline V gene lookup returns CDR1 LNHDA and CDR2 SQIVND (reference sequence). This CDR3 is built from 19 residues. The CDR3 loop reads CASSIDPGLAGVWTGELFF. CDR3 DNA sequence: TGTGCCAGTAGTATAGATCCGGGTCTAGCGGGAGTTTGGACCGGGGAGCTGTTTTTT.

The chain links TRBV19 to TRBJ1-3; D uncertain. CDR1 is LNHDA and CDR2 is SQIVND in the germline V gene (reference sequence). The V end lost 7 bases, the J end lost 1 base, and 17 bases lay between the germline ends. This CDR3 comprises 16 residues. CDR3 coding DNA: TGTGCCAGTAAGGCGACCATCACGGGGTCTGGAAACACCATATATTTT. This gives the protein CASKATITGSGNTIYF. Drawing the rest from reference TRBV19 and TRBJ1-3, the complete variable domain is DGGITQSPKYLFRKEGQNVTLSCEQNLNHDAMYWYRQDPGQGLRLIYYSQIVNDFQKGDIAEGYSVSREKKESFPLTVTSAQKNPTAFYLCASKATITGSGNTIYFGEGSWLTVV.

V is TRBV7-6 and J is TRBJ2-3, with D possibly matching TRBD1 (5 bases). CDR3 length equals 14 residues. Trimming took off 5 bases at V and 5 bases at J, with 14 bases between the two ends. The germline gives CDR1 SGHVS, CDR2 FNYEAQ. CDR3 nucleotides: TGTGCCAGCAGCCTCGCAGGGTTGCAAGATACGCAGTATTTT. Translating gives CASSLAGLQDTQYF.